The subject of this entry is one T cell receptor (beta chain). The unexposed donors gave CD4+ T cells in about 2011-2018, prior to COVID-19. These data come from a study of CD4 T cells in relation to SARS-CoV-2 and coronaviruses. Deep TCR-beta sequencing used DNA from uncultured naive and memory CD4+ T cells. Profiled with immunoSEQ multiplex PCR; TCRdb holds only in-frame clones, not every one. Altogether tens of thousands of clones are present, roughly 85% being singletons, with the ten largest covering around 1.3%. Sequencing was done on a sample of memory CD4+ T cells from PBMCs. This sequence originates from a human donor in good health.

The CDR3 reads CASSHRTSGRAMAKNIQYF. CDR3 in DNA: TGTGCCAGCAGCCACCGGACTAGCGGGAGGGCCATGGCCAAAAACATTCAGTACTTC. This chain links TRBV7-8 with TRBJ2-4, with 15 bases that match TRBD2. The V gene's germline CDR1 is SGHVS and CDR2 FQNEAQ. The CDR3 contains 19 residues. Germline trimming cut 5 bases from V and 1 base from J; bases unmatched to any gene: 9.